This T cell receptor beta chain originates from a study of blood T cell repertoires in COVID-19 (dated by TCRdb to 2018 to 2021). For the study in its entirety: Samples covering the acute and convalescent phases of COVID-19 were provided by collaborators in the United States, Italy and Spain. Subjects who had been exposed to COVID-19, were actively infected with it, or had recovered from it provided the deeply sampled blood TCRbeta repertoires that made up the dataset. The prospective study material was composed of cDNA or gDNA derived from T cells, B-cell-depleted T cells, or PBMCs. Samples were obtained from the ongoing ImmuneRACE study (first 160 participants) and from some 1,200 subjects provided by 6 global collaborators. The sample metadata nearly always contained a de-identified subject ID, COVID-19 status, age in years and sex. Where HLA class I and class II types were available, the types were taken from metadata supplied by the sample provider, not from assay-based typing. The repertoires were released in a freely available public database meant as a resource for research on the immune response to SARS-CoV-2. The paper's findings and limits, for the study overall: Clinical and demographic metadata were provided uncurated, with the amount varying by source and participant.

Counted from cysteine to phenylalanine, this CDR3 has 14 amino acids. The DNA shown is the 42-base CDR3, in frame from base 1. V is clipped by 3 bases and J by 10 bases, and the sequence between their germline boundaries is 18 bases long. CDR1 and CDR2 are drawn from the germline V gene (reference sequence): LGHDT, YNNKEL. TCRbeta CDR3 regions were amplified from genomic DNA using the immunoSEQ Assay, a bias-controlled multiplex PCR. On the authors' methods: The number of nucleated cells in each sample was estimated by amplification of reference gene primers within the assay. To quantify the absolute abundance of each unique TCRbeta CDR3 rearrangement, sequence reads were collapsed and filtered. For each sample, productive Simpson clonality was calculated as the square root of Simpson's diversity index over productive rearrangements. Not all clones reach the TCRdb copy of this immuneACCESS table, which keeps in-frame sequences only. Checked studies attribute under half of the gap to unresolved V genes and leave the rest unexplained. That table gives V, J and clone size, and the DNA gave D and trimming. The sample has 250,000 or so clones on record, 88% of them singletons. The ten largest clonotypes hold under 1.5% of the sample.

Turning to this clone: Its recognized antigen is unknown. Base qualities are missing; no much larger clone stands one base away.

Collaborating institutions collected whole blood in K2EDTA tubes following their own protocols. For TCRbeta analysis, collaborators shipped samples in one of three forms: frozen whole blood, isolated PBMCs, or DNA extracted from either of those sample types. The V and J segments used are TRBV3-1 (or the pseudogene TRBV3-2) and TRBJ1-1; the best D guess is TRBD1, with 6 bases matching. The clonotype was recovered from a man aged 80 or over with acute or convalescent COVID-19. Sample: peripheral blood. The sequenced DNA is TGTGCCAGCAGCCAGATTGGGGGCCGAGGAGGAGCTTTCTTT. This codes for CASSQIGGRGGAFF.